These 30 T cell receptor beta chains were all obtained from the same sample, sequenced in a study of blood T cell repertoires in COVID-19. Sequenced by immunoSEQ multiplex PCR; TCRdb stores in-frame clones only, minus some. The sample consists of roughly 200,000 clones, roughly four fifths of them appearing once. Sequencing was carried out using peripheral blood. These TCRs come from a woman aged 40 to 50 with COVID-19, enrolled during active disease.

The rearrangement uses TRBV7-2 and TRBJ2-7, with 8 bases that match TRBD1. This CDR3 region has 16 residues. Looked up from germline, CDR1 is SGHTA and CDR2 is FQGNSA. Trimming at V came to 5 bases and at J to 2 bases, leaving 11 bases not matched to a gene. The CDR3 DNA is TGTGCCAGCAGCCCACGCGCCAGGGGGCCGCCCTACGAGCAGTACTTC. Its protein product is CASSPRARGPPYEQYF.

The chain uses TRBV24-1 and TRBJ2-1, with 10 bases lining up with TRBD1. CDR1 is KGHDR, CDR2 SFDVKD, per germline. The CDR3 runs 17 residues. J was trimmed by 5 bases and V by 5 bases; bases with no gene match: 11. The DNA of the CDR3 is TGTGCCACCAGTGCCGCCCCCGGGACAGGGGAAAACAATGAGCAGTTCTTC. It translates to CATSAAPGTGENNEQFF.

The chain employs TRBV15 and TRBJ1-3; unclear D gene. Trimming cost V 0 bases and J 3 bases, with 9 bases left between them. CDR1 is LNHNV, CDR2 YYDKDF, per germline (reference sequence). The CDR3 has 15 amino acids. CDR3 protein: CATSRDGGYGNTIYF. CDR3 sequence (DNA): TGTGCCACCAGCAGAGACGGCGGTTATGGAAACACCATATATTTT.

V is TRBV2 and J is TRBJ2-5; tentative D call: TRBD1 (5 bases). The CDR3 is made up of 11 amino acids. Per the germline V gene, CDR1 is SNHLY and CDR2 is FYNNEI. Between the trimmed V and J ends, which lost 5 bases and 4 bases, there was a span of 5 bases. The CDR3 is CASSQGETQYF. CDR3 DNA sequence: TGTGCCAGCAGTCAGGGAGAGACCCAGTACTTC.

In this sample, this clone turned up once. The chain couples TRBV11-3 to TRBJ2-2; no firm D call. The V end lost 4 bases, the J end lost 5 bases, and 11 bases lay between the germline ends. Looked up from germline, CDR1 is SGHNT and CDR2 is YENEEA. This CDR3 comprises 14 residues. Here the CDR3 DNA reads TGTGCCAGCAGCTACACATCCCAGACCGGGGAGCTGTTTTTT. As protein: CASSYTSQTGELFF.

The gene calls are TRBV24-1 and TRBJ2-2; possible D gene TRBD1, 6 bases. The V gene's germline CDR1 is KGHDR and CDR2 SFDVKD. The CDR3 sequence is 14 residues long. Trimming removed 5 bases from V and 4 bases from J, with 10 bases in between. The CDR3 DNA follows: TGTGCCACCAGTGGACAGGTTGGCACCGGGGAGCTGTTTTTT. Its translation is CATSGQVGTGELFF.

The V gene is TRBV30, the J gene TRBJ1-4, with TRBD1 matching 7 bases. After removal of 3 bases from V and 11 bases from J, the junction contained 9 bases not matched to a gene. The CDR3 loop spans 13 amino acids. Germline loops: CDR1 GTSNPN, CDR2 SVGIG (reference sequence). CDR3 amino acids: CAWRIQGTGKLFF. The CDR3 region has the DNA TGTGCCTGGAGGATACAGGGGACGGGGAAACTGTTTTTT.

The rearrangement uses TRBV30 and TRBJ2-1; D might be TRBD1 (6 bases). Trimming cost V 1 base and J 4 bases, with 8 bases left between them. The CDR3 is made up of 13 amino acids. Germline values: CDR1 GTSNPN, CDR2 SVGIG (reference sequence). CDR3 coding DNA: TGTGCCTGGAGTGGAGGGACATACAATGAGCAGTTCTTC. Amino acid sequence: CAWSGGTYNEQFF.

This rearrangement joins TRBV6-6 to TRBJ2-5, with 14 bases aligning to TRBD2. Germline V gene lookup returns CDR1 MNHNY and CDR2 SVGAGI (reference sequence). V shed 6 bases, J shed 3 bases, and the junction held 6 bases outside the gene matches. This CDR3 region has 16 residues. Written as DNA, the CDR3 is TGTGCCAGCAGGCCTCCGGGACTAGCGGGAGAAGAGACCCAGTACTTC. Protein product: CASRPPGLAGEETQYF.

This clone appeared once. The chain has TRBV12-3 or TRBV12-4 and TRBJ2-7; D ambiguous. This CDR3 is 12 amino acids long. The germline V and J ends were trimmed by 5 bases and 12 bases, with 17 bases remaining between them. CDR3 bases: TGTGCCAGCAGTGACATAGAGTTGGTACGGTACTTC. This translates into CASSDIELVRYF.

The chain carries TRBV19 and TRBJ1-2; 9 bases line up with TRBD1. Losses at the gene ends were 9 bases for V and 8 bases for J; bases not matched to a gene: 7. The CDR3 spans 12 residues. Looked up from germline, CDR1 is LNHDA and CDR2 is SQIVND (reference sequence). CDR3 DNA sequence: TGTGCCAGCCGGGACAGGGTACTCGGCTACACCTTC. Its protein is CASRDRVLGYTF.

This chain uses TRBV30 with TRBJ1-5; D might be TRBD1 (6 bases). V lost 1 base and J 6 bases, leaving 13 bases between the germline ends. This CDR3 region has 14 residues. Per the germline V gene, CDR1 is GTSNPN and CDR2 is SVGIG (reference sequence). In DNA form, the CDR3 reads TGTGCCTGGAGTGACTCAGGGGCGGCTCAGCCCCAGCATTTT. Encoded protein: CAWSDSGAAQPQHF.

V usage is TRBV27 and J usage is TRBJ2-4; D remains ambiguous. Germline-derived CDR1 and CDR2 are MNHEY and SMNVEV (reference sequence). The CDR3 spans 14 residues. V dropped 3 bases and J dropped 10 bases, with 16 bases sitting between them. The CDR3 here is CASSFLSSPSIQYF. CDR3 sequence (DNA): TGTGCCAGCAGTTTTTTATCTTCCCCCTCTATTCAGTACTTC.

This chain links TRBV10-3 with TRBJ2-5; 8 bases line up with TRBD1. Trimming removed 8 bases from V and 4 bases from J; junction bases left unmatched: 0. This CDR3 spans 11 amino acids. In germline, CDR1 is ENHRY, CDR2 SYGVKD. This chain's CDR3 is CAIGQGETQYF. The CDR3, as DNA: TGTGCCATCGGACAGGGAGAGACCCAGTACTTC.

This chain joins TRBV12-3 or TRBV12-4 and TRBJ2-5, with D possibly TRBD1 on 5 matching bases. CDR3 size: 13 residues. V was clipped by 6 bases and J by 0 bases, with 8 bases between them. The DNA of the CDR3 is TGTGCCAGCAGGTCAGGGTACCAAGAGACCCAGTACTTC. Translation: CASRSGYQETQYF.

The chain couples TRBV7-9 to TRBJ2-1; the D is unclear. V lost 2 bases and J lost 9, with 8 bases in between. The V gene's germline CDR1 is SEHNR and CDR2 FQNEAQ (reference sequence). The CDR3 spans 12 residues. CDR3 region: CASSLLATEQFF. As DNA, the CDR3 is TGTGCCAGCAGCTTACTGGCCACTGAGCAGTTCTTC.

The chain is built from TRBV30 and TRBJ2-2; 8 nucleotides align to TRBD2. This CDR3 region has 15 residues. Germline V gives CDR1 GTSNPN, CDR2 SVGIG (reference sequence). The trim removed 2 bases at V and 5 bases at J, leaving 7 bases unmatched. CDR3 nucleotides: TGTGCCTGGAGTCCCAGCGGGGGTTATACCGGGGAGCTGTTTTTT. Its translation: CAWSPSGGYTGELFF.

The V and J genes are TRBV10-2 and TRBJ2-5; 7 bases match TRBD1. The CDR3 covers 15 residues. With 5 bases clipped from V and 5 bases from J, the junction kept 11 bases outside the gene matches. CDR1 WSHSY and CDR2 SAAADI come from the germline V gene. CDR3 bases: TGCGCCAGCAGTAGCCCGGGACAGAGGGGGGAGACCCAGTACTTC. The encoded protein is CASSSPGQRGETQYF.

Turning to this clone: Additional DNA sequences in this sample encode the identical CDR3. The V gene is TRBV6-5, the J gene TRBJ2-3; TRBD1 matches at 10 bases. J was trimmed by 6 bases and V by 2 bases; bases with no gene match: 5. The CDR3 is 15 residues long. CDR1 is MNHEY and CDR2 is SVGAGI in the germline V gene. CDR3 coding DNA: TGTGCCAGCAGTTACGGGACAGGGGAGTCCGATACGCAGTATTTT. Protein: CASSYGTGESDTQYF.

The V and J genes are TRBV13 and TRBJ2-2, with 8 positions matching TRBD2. Looked up from germline, CDR1 is PRHDT and CDR2 is FYEKMQ (reference sequence). V shed 5 bases, J shed 3 bases, and the junction held 5 bases outside the gene matches. This CDR3 is built from 15 residues. CDR3 region: CASSPGLAYTGELFF. CDR3 nucleotides: TGTGCCAGCAGCCCAGGACTAGCATACACCGGGGAGCTGTTTTTT. The full variable domain, its missing parts supplied by reference TRBV13 and TRBJ2-2, is AAGVIQSPRHLIKEKRETATLKCYPIPRHDTVYWYQQGPGQDPQFLISFYEKMQSDKGSIPDRFSAQQFSDYHSELNMSSLELGDSALYFCASSPGLAYTGELFFGEGSRLTVL.

This chain uses TRBV5-6 with TRBJ1-5; D unresolved. The length of the CDR3 is 16 residues. V was cut by 2 bases and J by 1 base, with 13 bases left in between. Germline assignment: CDR1 SGHDT and CDR2 YYEEEE. In nucleotides, the CDR3 is TGTGCCAGCAGCTTTTCGGCTAGGATAAGCAATCAGCCCCAGCATTTT. This encodes CASSFSARISNQPQHF. The full variable domain, its missing parts supplied by reference TRBV5-6 and TRBJ1-5, is DAGVTQSPTHLIKTRGQQVTLRCSPKSGHDTVSWYQQALGQGPQFIFQYYEEEERQRGNFPDRFSGHQFPNYSSELNVNALLLGDSALYLCASSFSARISNQPQHFGDGTRLSIL.

The V and J genes are TRBV10-2 and TRBJ2-7; TRBD2 is a possible D gene (6 bases). V was clipped by 3 bases and J by 0 bases, with 9 bases between them. Germline CDR1 and CDR2: WSHSY and SAAADI. This CDR3 region has 14 residues. In nucleotides, the CDR3 is TGCGCCAGCAGTGATTGGGGGGTCTCCTACGAGCAGTACTTC. It specifies CASSDWGVSYEQYF.

The chain carries TRBV9 and TRBJ1-2, with D perhaps TRBD1 (5 bases). The CDR3 has 14 amino acids. Germline-derived CDR1 and CDR2 are SGDLS and YYNGEE. Trimming pared 4 bases from V and 7 bases from J, leaving 17 bases between. CDR3 bases: TGTGCCAGCAGCTCCCTGGTTCAGGGCGGTGGCTACACCTTC. Translated, it gives CASSSLVQGGGYTF.

The rearrangement links TRBV6-5 to TRBJ1-2; TRBD1 agrees at 8 bases. The CDR3 loop spans 13 amino acids. Trimming took 6 bases from V and 4 from J; bases not matched to a gene: 4. Looked up from germline, CDR1 is MNHEY and CDR2 is SVGAGI. CDR3 protein: CASSYRGGYGYTF. CDR3 sequence (DNA): TGTGCCAGCAGCTACAGGGGGGGCTATGGCTACACCTTC.

The chain carries TRBV7-2 and TRBJ2-5; 8 bases are shared with TRBD1. CDR1 SGHTA and CDR2 FQGNSA come from the germline V gene. V lost 5 bases, J lost 4 bases, and 6 bases stayed unmatched. This CDR3 is 14 amino acids long. CDR3 in DNA: TGTGCCAGCAGCGCATCGACAGGGGTAGAGACCCAGTACTTC. Translated: CASSASTGVETQYF.

The V gene is TRBV28, the J gene TRBJ2-3, with D possibly matching TRBD2 (6 bases). Germline V lookup: CDR1 MDHEN, CDR2 SYDVKM. This CDR3 contains 14 residues. Trimming stripped 11 bases from V and 4 bases from J, with 19 bases between. In DNA form, the CDR3 reads TGTGCCGTCACACCTTGGCGGGGTTCAGATACGCAGTATTTT. It codes for CAVTPWRGSDTQYF.

The J gene is TRBJ2-1, the V gene TRBV6-6; tentative D call: TRBD2 (5 bases). Trimming stripped 4 bases from V and 9 bases from J, with 7 bases between. Germline V gene lookup returns CDR1 MNHNY and CDR2 SVGAGI (reference sequence). This CDR3 has 11 residues. DNA of the CDR3: TGTGCCAGCAGTTGGGGAGCTGAGCAGTTCTTC. Translating gives CASSWGAEQFF.

The chain links TRBV5-4 to TRBJ1-4, with D unresolved. Per germline, CDR1 SGHNT and CDR2 YYREEE (reference sequence). The V end was cut by 0 bases, the J end by 5 bases, with 8 bases between. This CDR3 region has 14 residues. The CDR3 bases are TGTGCCAGCAGCTTGGGGACTCTAAATGAAAAACTGTTTTTT. Translation: CASSLGTLNEKLFF.

The V and J genes are TRBV3-1 (or the pseudogene TRBV3-2) and TRBJ2-1; D unresolved. This CDR3 contains 17 residues. Germline-derived CDR1 and CDR2 are LGHDT and YNNKEL (reference sequence). The ends were cut back, 1 base at V and 0 bases at J, with 13 bases in the middle. The CDR3, as DNA: TGTGCCAGCAGCCAAGGCCGAGCGACGAGCTCCTACAATGAGCAGTTCTTC. Translated: CASSQGRATSSYNEQFF.

This chain connects TRBV18 to TRBJ2-1, with D perhaps TRBD1 (5 bases). Germline V lookup: CDR1 KGHSH, CDR2 LQKENI. The CDR3 loop spans 15 amino acids. The ends were cut back, 3 bases at V and 2 bases at J, with 11 bases in the middle. The CDR3 is CASSPAQVPYNEQFF. The CDR3 coding sequence is TGTGCCAGCTCACCGGCACAGGTACCCTACAATGAGCAGTTCTTC.